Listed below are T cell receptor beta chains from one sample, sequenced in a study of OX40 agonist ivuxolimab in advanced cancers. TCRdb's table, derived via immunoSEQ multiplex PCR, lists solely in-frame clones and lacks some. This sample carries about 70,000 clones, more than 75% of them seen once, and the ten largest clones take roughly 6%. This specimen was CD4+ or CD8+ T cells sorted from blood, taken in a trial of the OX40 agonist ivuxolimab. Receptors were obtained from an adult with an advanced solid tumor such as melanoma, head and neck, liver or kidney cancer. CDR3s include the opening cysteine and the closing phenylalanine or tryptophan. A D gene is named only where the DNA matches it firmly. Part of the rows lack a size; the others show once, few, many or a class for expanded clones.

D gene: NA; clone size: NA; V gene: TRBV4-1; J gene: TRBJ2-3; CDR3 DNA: TGCGCCAGCAGCCAAGATTGGACCACATATACGCAGTATTTT; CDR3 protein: CASSQDWTTYTQYF
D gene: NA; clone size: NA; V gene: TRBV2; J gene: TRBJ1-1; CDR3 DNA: TGTGCCAGCAGTGATAGGAAGGTGAACACTGAAGCTTTCTTT; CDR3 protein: CASSDRKVNTEAFF
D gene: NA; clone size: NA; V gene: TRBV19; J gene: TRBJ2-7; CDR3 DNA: TGTGCCAGTAGTCCTCGGCGGAATCGGTACGAGCAGTACTTC; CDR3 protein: CASSPRRNRYEQYF
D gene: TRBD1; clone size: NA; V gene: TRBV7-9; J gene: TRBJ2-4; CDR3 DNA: TGTGCCAGCAGCTTAGATAAGGGGGCAGCCAAAAACATTCAGTACTTC; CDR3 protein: CASSLDKGAAKNIQYF
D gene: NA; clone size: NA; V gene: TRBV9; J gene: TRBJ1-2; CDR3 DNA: TGTGCCAGCAGCGCCTCGGGAGCTACTAACTATGGCTACACCTTC; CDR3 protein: CASSASGATNYGYTF
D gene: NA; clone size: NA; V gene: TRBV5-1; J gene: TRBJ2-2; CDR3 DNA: TGCGCCAGCAGCTTGTTAGCTGAAACCGGGGAGCTGTTTTTT; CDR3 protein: CASSLLAETGELFF
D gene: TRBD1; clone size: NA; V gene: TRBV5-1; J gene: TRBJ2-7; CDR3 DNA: TGCGCCAGCAGCTTGGCCATCCCAGGGGGCGAGCAGTACTTC; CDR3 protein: CASSLAIPGGEQYF
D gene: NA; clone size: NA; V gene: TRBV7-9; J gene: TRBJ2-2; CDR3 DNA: TGTGCCAGCAGCTGGGGGCGCGGCACCGGGGAGCTGTTTTTT; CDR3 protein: CASSWGRGTGELFF
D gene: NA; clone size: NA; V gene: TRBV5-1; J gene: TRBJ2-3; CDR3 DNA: TGCGCCACCTCCGGAGGCATTGGGGGCGCAGATACGCAGTATTTT; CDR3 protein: CATSGGIGGADTQYF
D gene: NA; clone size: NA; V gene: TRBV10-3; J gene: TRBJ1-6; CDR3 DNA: TGTGCCATCAGCCTAACAGGGCAGGGTTCACCCCTCCACTTT; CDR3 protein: CAISLTGQGSPLHF
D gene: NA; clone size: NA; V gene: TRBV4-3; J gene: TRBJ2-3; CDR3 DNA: TGCGCCAGCAGCCCCCGCGGGGATGGCACAGATACGCAGTATTTT; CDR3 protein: CASSPRGDGTDTQYF
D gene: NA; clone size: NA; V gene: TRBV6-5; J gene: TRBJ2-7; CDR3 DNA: TGTGCCAGCAGTTACTCGAGACAGAGCGGGCACGAGCAGTACTTC; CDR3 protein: CASSYSRQSGHEQYF
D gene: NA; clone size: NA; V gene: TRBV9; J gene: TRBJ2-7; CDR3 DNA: TGTGCCAGCAGCGTAGGCGGGACAGAGTATTACGAGCAGTACTTC; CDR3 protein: CASSVGGTEYYEQYF
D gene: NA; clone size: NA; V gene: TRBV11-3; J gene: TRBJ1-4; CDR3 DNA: TGTGCCAGCAGCTTAGTTACTAATGAAAAACTGTTTTTT; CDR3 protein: CASSLVTNEKLFF
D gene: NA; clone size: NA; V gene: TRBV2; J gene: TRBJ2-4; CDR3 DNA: TGTGCCAGCGAAAGAGGTGACATTCAGTACTTC; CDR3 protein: CASERGDIQYF
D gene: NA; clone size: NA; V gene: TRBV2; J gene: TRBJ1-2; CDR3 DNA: TGTGCCAGCAGTATGACAGGATTCTATGGCTACACCTTC; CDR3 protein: CASSMTGFYGYTF
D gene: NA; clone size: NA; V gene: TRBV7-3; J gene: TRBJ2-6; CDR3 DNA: TGTGCCAGCAGCCCAGACAGCCCTGGGGCCAACGTCCTGACTTTC; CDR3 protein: CASSPDSPGANVLTF
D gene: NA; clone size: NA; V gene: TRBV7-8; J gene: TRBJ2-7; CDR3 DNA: TGTGCCAGCAGCTTATTGGGTGGTGTTGCCGAGCAGTACTTC; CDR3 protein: CASSLLGGVAEQYF
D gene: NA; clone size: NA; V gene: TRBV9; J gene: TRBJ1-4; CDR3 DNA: TGTGCCAGCAGCGTAGTTGGCAGCCCGGATGAAAAACTGTTTTTT; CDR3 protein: CASSVVGSPDEKLFF
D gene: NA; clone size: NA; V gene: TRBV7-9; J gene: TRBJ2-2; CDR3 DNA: TGTGGATTCCAGGCCAGGGCTCGGACCGGGGAGCTGTTTTTT; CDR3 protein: CGFQARARTGELFF
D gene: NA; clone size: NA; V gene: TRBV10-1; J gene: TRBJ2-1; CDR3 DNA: TGCGCCAGCAGGATGGACAGCTCCTACAATGAGCAGTTCTTC; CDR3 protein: CASRMDSSYNEQFF
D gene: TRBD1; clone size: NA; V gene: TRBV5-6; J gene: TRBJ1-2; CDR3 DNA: TGTGCCAGCAGTCACGGACAGGGGAACTATGGCTACACCTTC; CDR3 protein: CASSHGQGNYGYTF
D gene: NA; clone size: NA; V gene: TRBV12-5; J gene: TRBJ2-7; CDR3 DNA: TGTGCTAGTGGTTTCCGGGGGGCGTACGAGCAGTACTTC; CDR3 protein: CASGFRGAYEQYF
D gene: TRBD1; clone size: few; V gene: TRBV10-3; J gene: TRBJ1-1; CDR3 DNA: TGTGCCATCAGAATCGACAGGGATACTGAAGCTTTCTTT; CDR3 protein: CAIRIDRDTEAFF
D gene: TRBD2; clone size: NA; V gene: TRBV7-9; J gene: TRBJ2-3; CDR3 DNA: TGTGCCAGCAATCTAGCGGGAACAGATACGCAGTATTTT; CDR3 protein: CASNLAGTDTQYF